Shown below are 5 T cell receptor beta chains from a single sample sequenced in a study of shared T cell receptors in the human thymus. Repertoires were generated with immunoSEQ multiplex PCR, while TCRdb's copy carries only in-frame clones and drops some. The profile covers about 660,000 clones, with approximately 88% appearing a single time and around 0.01% taken by the ten largest. The same data also went into a second study, on human thymus T cells.

The specimen sequenced was thymocytes. These receptor sequences come from a boy under two years old with a congenital heart defect.

V and J are TRBV7-9 and TRBJ2-7; D is unresolved. CDR1 is SEHNR, CDR2 FQNEAQ, per germline (reference sequence). The CDR3 runs 14 residues. V lost 1 base and J 3 bases, leaving 10 bases between the germline ends. The CDR3 DNA is TGTGCCAGCAGCTTAGTATTTCAGGTCTACGAGCAGTACTTC. Protein sequence: CASSLVFQVYEQYF.

CDR3 region: CAISFIGTGPSGANVLTF. In nucleotides, the CDR3 is TGTGCCATCAGTTTTATAGGGACAGGGCCATCTGGGGCCAACGTCCTGACTTTC. The chain is built from TRBV10-3 and TRBJ2-6, with 9 nucleotides matching TRBD1. Germline V gene data show CDR1 as ENHRY and CDR2 as SYGVKD. Losses at the gene ends were 5 bases for V and 1 base for J; bases not matched to a gene: 9. The CDR3 covers 18 residues.

This clone has only a few counts. The chain employs TRBV7-2 and TRBJ1-2, with 8 bases lining up with TRBD1. Per germline, CDR1 SGHTA and CDR2 FQGNSA. The CDR3 is made up of 16 amino acids. After removal of 2 bases from V and 7 bases from J, the junction contained 12 bases not matched to a gene. The CDR3 loop reads CASSLRCTGGWRGYTF. CDR3 in DNA: TGTGCCAGCAGCTTACGGTGCACAGGGGGGTGGCGTGGCTACACCTTC. Based on the CDR3 plus reference TRBV7-2 and TRBJ1-2, the full variable domain is GAGVSQSPSNKVTEKGKDVELRCDPISGHTALYWYRQSLGQGLEFLIYFQGNSAPDKSGLPSDRFSAERTGGSVSTLTIQRTQQEDSAVYLCASSLRCTGGWRGYTFGSGTRLTVV.

This chain links TRBV5-6 with TRBJ1-2, with a possible D match to TRBD1 (6 bases). The CDR3 is 13 residues long. Germline CDR1 SGHDT, CDR2 YYEEEE. Trimming removed 7 bases from V and 5 bases from J, with 15 bases in between. The CDR3 region is CASRLAGEYGYTF. The DNA of the CDR3 is TGTGCCAGCCGTTTGGCAGGGGAGTATGGCTACACCTTC. The full variable domain, completed using reference TRBV5-6 and TRBJ1-2, is DAGVTQSPTHLIKTRGQQVTLRCSPKSGHDTVSWYQQALGQGPQFIFQYYEEEERQRGNFPDRFSGHQFPNYSSELNVNALLLGDSALYLCASRLAGEYGYTFGSGTRLTVV.

The CDR3 sequence is CASSLVSAKGETQYF. The DNA of the CDR3 is TGTGCCAGCAGCTTAGTAAGCGCTAAGGGGGAGACCCAGTACTTC. The chain links TRBV7-6 to TRBJ2-5, with D possibly matching TRBD1 (5 bases). From germline, CDR1 is SGHVS and CDR2 FNYEAQ. The CDR3 length is 15 residues. V dropped 1 base and J dropped 5 bases, with 14 bases sitting between them.